This entry features one TCR beta chain sequence. This clone was recorded once. Its cognate antigen has yet to be identified. Per-base quality was not reported, and no clone a single base away is much larger than it. The sample is drawn from a study of blood T cell repertoires in COVID-19 (dated by TCRdb to 2018 to 2021). General notes on the study: The collaborator samples originated in the United States, Italy and Spain and spanned the acute and convalescent phases of COVID-19. The material from the prospective study consisted of cDNA or gDNA derived from T cells, B-cell-depleted T cells, or PBMCs. Deeply sampled blood TCRbeta repertoires from subjects exposed to, actively infected with, or recovered from COVID-19 were included in the dataset. The repertoires were made available in a free public database intended to serve as a resource for research on the immune response to SARS-CoV-2. Samples were obtained from the ongoing ImmuneRACE study (first 160 participants) and from 1,000 to 1,500 subjects provided by 6 global collaborators. A de-identified subject ID, COVID-19 status, age in years and sex were almost always included in the sample metadata. Where HLA class I and class II types were available, the types were taken from metadata supplied by the sample provider, not from assay-based typing. The full study reports these points: How much clinical and demographic metadata was included differed by source and by participant, and the metadata was provided uncurated.

TCRbeta CDR3 regions were amplified from genomic DNA using the immunoSEQ Assay, a bias-controlled multiplex PCR. The study's own analysis went as follows. The number of nucleated cells in each sample was estimated from the amplification of reference gene primers within the assay. To quantify the absolute abundance of each unique TCRbeta CDR3 rearrangement, sequence reads were collapsed and filtered. For each sample, productive Simpson clonality was calculated as the square root of Simpson's diversity index over productive rearrangements. The table comes from immuneACCESS by way of TCRdb, which keeps in-frame sequences with V and J called. Part of the clones is missing from these tables; in studies checked, under half for an unresolved V gene and the rest for unknown reasons. V, J and clone size are taken as reported in that table, and D and trimming were inferred from the DNA itself. This sample holds roughly 200,000 clones; 94% were observed only once. The ten largest clonotypes hold 0.6% to 0.9% of the sample.

Per the germline V gene, MGHDK is the CDR1 and SYGVNS is the CDR2. From the cysteine up to the phenylalanine, the CDR3 has a length of 15 residues. Left in the record is the CDR3 DNA by itself, 45 bases read in frame from the first base. V is clipped by 3 bases and J by 9 bases, and the sequence between their germline boundaries is 20 bases long. At one collaborating source in Seattle, patients were enrolled during active infection and were followed longitudinally through the course of disease. The collaborating institutions used their own protocols to collect whole blood in K2EDTA tubes. Collaborator samples were shipped for TCRbeta analysis as frozen whole blood, isolated PBMCs, or DNA extracted from either sample type.

The sample consisted of peripheral blood. This TCR came from a man younger than 40 with COVID-19, enrolled during active disease. The rearranged chain carries TRBV25-1 and TRBJ1-2; the D gene cannot be resolved reliably. The nucleotide sequence reads TGTGCCAGCAGTGAGTCAGGAACTCTCTCCGGCCGCTACACCTTC. Its protein reads: CASSESGTLSGRYTF.